The 21 T cell receptor beta chains reported below all come from one sample, sequenced in a study of cytomegalovirus exposure and HLA in healthy donors. Vbeta (60) and Jbeta (13) primers were used in the PCR. Libraries were prepared by immunoSEQ multiplex PCR; TCRdb keeps only in-frame clonotypes and omits some of them. The sample records roughly 190,000 clones, 75% to 85% being singletons. Sequencing was performed on PBMCs. These receptors all stem from a woman aged 45-65 years in good health and CMV-seronegative.

The genes are TRBV6-5 and TRBJ2-7; maybe TRBD1 (6 bases). The V and J ends lost 2 bases and 5 bases respectively, with 7 bases between them. CDR3 length: 12 residues. Germline lookup yields CDR1 MNHEY and CDR2 SVGAGI. CDR3: CASSYTGNEQYF. The CDR3 coding sequence is TGTGCCAGCAGTTACACAGGGAACGAGCAGTACTTC.

This chain connects TRBV15 to TRBJ2-1, with TRBD1 matching over 7 bases. The germline CDR1 and CDR2 sequences are LNHNV and YYDKDF (reference sequence). This CDR3 has 15 amino acids. J was trimmed by 9 bases and V by 4 bases; bases with no gene match: 12. The CDR3 bases are TGTGCCACCAGCACAACAGGGGATAGGTTGGGTGAGCAGTTCTTC. The encoded protein is CATSTTGDRLGEQFF.

The chain employs TRBV30 and TRBJ2-1; perhaps TRBD1 as D (5 bases). The CDR3 spans 14 residues. Germline CDR1 is GTSNPN and CDR2 is SVGIG (reference sequence). The CDR3 sequence: CAGSRGSSYNEQFF. CDR3 DNA sequence: TGTGCGGGTTCTAGGGGTAGCTCCTACAATGAGCAGTTCTTC.

The CDR3 here is CASSASEKGEQYF. The CDR3 DNA follows: TGTGCCAGCAGCGCTAGCGAAAAAGGGGAGCAGTACTTC. The J gene is TRBJ2-7, the V gene TRBV7-9, with D possibly being TRBD2 (6 bases). V was trimmed by 5 bases and J by 7 bases, leaving 15 bases between them. This CDR3 spans 13 amino acids. The germline CDR1 and CDR2 sequences are SEHNR and FQNEAQ (reference sequence). The entire variable domain, with the rest obtained from reference TRBV7-9 and TRBJ2-7, is as follows: DTGVSQNPRHKITKRGQNVTFRCDPISEHNRLYWYRQTLGQGPEFLTYFQNEAQLEKSRLLSDRFSAERPKGSFSTLEIQRTEQGDSAMYLCASSASEKGEQYFGPGTRLTVT.

The chain has TRBV5-5 and TRBJ2-3; D is perhaps TRBD2 (5 bases). CDR1 is SGHKS and CDR2 is YYEKEE in the germline V gene (reference sequence). Trimming pared 2 bases from V and 1 base from J, leaving 14 bases between. The CDR3 contains 16 residues. The CDR3 sequence is CASSFSRAHRTDTQYF. CDR3 bases: TGTGCCAGCAGCTTTTCGAGGGCGCACCGCACAGATACGCAGTATTTT.

Only a few counts were recorded for this clone. V gene TRBV6-5 combines with J gene TRBJ2-7, with D perhaps TRBD1 (5 bases). V lost 0 bases and J 0 bases, leaving 12 bases between the germline ends. CDR1 is MNHEY, CDR2 SVGAGI, per germline. This CDR3 has 16 residues. In DNA form, the CDR3 reads TGTGCCAGCAGTTACTCGTTTCCCAGGGCCTCCTACGAGCAGTACTTC. Amino acid sequence: CASSYSFPRASYEQYF.

This chain uses TRBV7-2 with TRBJ2-5; 14 bases agree with TRBD2. CDR3 length: 16 residues. In germline, CDR1 is SGHTA, CDR2 FQGNSA. V lost 3 bases to trimming and J lost 5 bases; unmatched junction nucleotides: 5. CDR3 sequence reads: CASSFRTSGRSETQYF. The CDR3 coding sequence is TGTGCCAGCAGCTTCCGGACTAGCGGGAGGTCGGAGACCCAGTACTTC.

V and J are TRBV29-1 and TRBJ1-1, with 7 nucleotides matching TRBD1. Germline V lookup: CDR1 SQVTM, CDR2 ANQGSEA. V shed 7 bases and J 3 bases; nucleotides not matched to a gene: 17. This CDR3 comprises 16 residues. The CDR3 region has the DNA TGCAGCGCTCGCGGGACAGAGAAGTTTTTTGACACTGAAGCTTTCTTT. Its translation: CSARGTEKFFDTEAFF.

This clone showed up many times. The V and J genes are TRBV4-3 and TRBJ2-5, with 7 positions matching TRBD2. V shed 7 bases and J 0 bases; nucleotides not matched to a gene: 5. This CDR3 has 14 amino acids. The germline gives CDR1 LGHNA, CDR2 YSLEER. The CDR3 DNA sequence: TGCGCCAGCACCCCAGCGGGGTACCAAGAGACCCAGTACTTC. Its protein is CASTPAGYQETQYF.

Regarding this clone: Its ends do not fully match the called genes, so a read error is possible. The sample carries other DNA sequences with the same CDR3. The rearrangement joins TRBV12-5 to TRBJ1-1, with D possibly matching TRBD1 (5 bases). The CDR3 sequence is 13 residues long. Germline-derived CDR1 and CDR2 are LGHNT and FRNRAP. The CDR3 loop reads CASGLGGGTEAFF. The CDR3 nucleotides read TGTGCTAGCGGTTTGGGGGGGGGAACTGAAGCTTTCTTT. The full variable domain, rest sourced from reference TRBV12-5 and TRBJ1-1, is DARVTQTPRHKVTEMGQEVTMRCQPILGHNTVFWYRQTMMQGLELLAYFRNRAPLDDSGMPKDRFSAEMPDATLATLKIQPSEPRDSAVYFCASGLGGGTEAFFGQGTRLTVV.

This chain connects TRBV7-2 to TRBJ2-2, with D perhaps TRBD2 (5 bases). Germline CDR1 and CDR2: SGHTA and FQGNSA. V shed 5 bases and J shed 13 bases, with 14 bases lying between them. The CDR3 sequence is 12 residues long. CDR3 sequence: CASSPNGGGLFF. DNA of the CDR3: TGTGCCAGCAGCCCTAATGGAGGCGGGCTGTTTTTT.

This clone was detected a few times. The chain combines TRBV29-1 with TRBJ2-7; D is undetermined. The CDR3 consists of 13 residues. Germline V CDR1 and CDR2: SQVTM, ANQGSEA. V was pared by 5 bases and J by 0 bases, with 11 bases between. The CDR3 DNA follows: TGCAGCGTTCAGACGGGTAGCTCCTACGAGCAGTACTTC. Its protein is CSVQTGSSYEQYF.

This clone was counted a few times. The V call is TRBV7-2, the J call TRBJ2-7; 8 bases match TRBD1. Per the germline V gene, CDR1 is SGHTA and CDR2 is FQGNSA. V lost 1 base to trimming and J lost 7 bases; unmatched junction nucleotides: 12. The CDR3 is made up of 16 amino acids. CDR3: CASSLGRVRGRAEQYF. As DNA, the CDR3 is TGTGCCAGCAGCTTAGGAAGGGTCAGGGGGCGCGCGGAGCAGTACTTC.

The rearrangement joins TRBV7-8 to TRBJ1-3; tentative D call: TRBD1 (5 bases). Germline V gives CDR1 SGHVS, CDR2 FQNEAQ. The CDR3 consists of 18 residues. V gave up 1 base and J gave up 0 bases, with 16 bases separating them. The CDR3 sequence: CASSLVRQTVYSGNTIYF. The CDR3 nucleotides read TGTGCCAGCAGCTTAGTGAGACAGACGGTCTACTCTGGAAACACCATATATTTT.

J is TRBJ2-7 and V is TRBV10-3, with D possibly being TRBD1 (6 bases). Germline V CDR1 and CDR2: ENHRY, SYGVKD. The CDR3 runs to 14 residues. The V gene lost 3 bases and the J gene lost 2 bases, with 11 bases spanning the gap. The CDR3 DNA follows: TGTGCCATCAGTGATCCACAGGGAACCTACGAGCAGTACTTC. Translated: CAISDPQGTYEQYF.

V usage is TRBV5-3 and J usage is TRBJ1-1, with D uncertain. TRBV5-3 is an ORF; its function is uncertain. The CDR3 has 11 amino acids. Trimming pared 8 bases from V and 1 base from J, leaving 6 bases between. The DNA of the CDR3 is TGTGCCAGGCCAGGGAACACTGAAGCTTTCTTT. Amino acids: CARPGNTEAFF.

The genes are TRBV11-2 and TRBJ2-4, with D unresolved. V shed 5 bases and J shed 2 bases, with 7 bases lying between them. This CDR3 spans 13 amino acids. The germline gives CDR1 SGHAT, CDR2 FQNNGV. In nucleotides, the CDR3 is TGTGCCAGCAGCCCCGACACCAAAAACATTCAGTACTTC. Encoded protein: CASSPDTKNIQYF. Drawing the rest from reference TRBV11-2 and TRBJ2-4, the complete variable domain is EAGVAQSPRYKIIEKRQSVAFWCNPISGHATLYWYQQILGQGPKLLIQFQNNGVVDDSQLPKDRFSAERLKGVDSTLKIQPAKLEDSAVYLCASSPDTKNIQYFGAGTRLSVL.

The V call is TRBV6-1, the J call TRBJ1-1; a possible D gene is TRBD1 (6 bases). The germline gives CDR1 MNHNS, CDR2 SASEGT. The length of the CDR3 is 14 residues. Trimming cost V 5 bases and J 1 base, with 11 bases left between them. CDR3 nucleotides: TGTGCCAGCAGTTTGCGGACAGAGAACACTGAAGCTTTCTTT. Translation: CASSLRTENTEAFF.

The chain uses TRBV29-1 and TRBJ2-3, with no clear D. Between the trimmed V and J ends, which lost 7 bases and 5 bases, there was a span of 4 bases. The germline V gene has CDR1 SQVTM and CDR2 ANQGSEA. The CDR3 runs to 9 residues. The CDR3 coding sequence is TGCAGCGACGGAGATACGCAGTATTTT. Its translation is CSDGDTQYF.

This clone was seen just once. The V call is TRBV6-6, the J call TRBJ1-2; D is possibly TRBD1 (6 bases). This CDR3 is built from 14 residues. Germline V gene sequence: CDR1 MNHNY, CDR2 SVGAGI (reference sequence). With 6 bases removed from V and 4 bases from J, the gap between germline ends came to 15 bases. CDR3 in amino acids: CASRPSRGFYGYTF. In DNA, the CDR3 is TGTGCCAGCAGACCTAGTAGGGGGTTCTATGGCTACACCTTC.

The CDR3 DNA reads TGTGCCAGCAGCTTACGGGGGTTCGGCACAGATACGCAGTATTTT. It translates to CASSLRGFGTDTQYF. J is TRBJ2-3 and V is TRBV7-2; possibly TRBD2 for D (6 bases). This CDR3 comprises 15 residues. Trimming left V 2 bases short and J 1 base short, with 10 bases between. From germline, CDR1 is SGHTA and CDR2 FQGNSA.